A selection of T cell receptor beta chains follows, all from one sample in a study of identical twins. A single record per CDR3 protein comes from TCRdb applying MiXCR to the 5' RACE reads. The sample has 300,000 to 400,000 distinct CDR3 sequences, 9% to 10% seen once. Material for sequencing was naive T cells sorted from blood. These receptors came from a woman aged 45-65 years in good health. Each CDR3 is given with its conserved first and last residue. The order of the fields is clone size, V gene, D gene, J gene, CDR3 protein, CDR3 DNA. The D gene is left open where the match is weak. Not every row has a clone size; where given, it reads once, few, many or a size class.

>few|TRBV27|.|TRBJ2-7
CASSLQRNAYEQYF
TGTGCCAGCAGTTTACAACGAAACGCCTACGAGCAGTACTTC
>.|TRBV12-5|TRBD2|TRBJ2-1
CASGLSPGTSGSIGQFF
TGTGCTAGTGGTTTGTCTCCCGGGACTAGCGGGAGCATAGGGCAGTTCTTC
>few|TRBV12-3/TRBV12-4|TRBD1|TRBJ2-5
CASSLILTGWSETQYF
TGTGCCAGCAGTTTAATCTTGACAGGGTGGTCAGAGACCCAGTACTTC
>many|TRBV12-3/TRBV12-4|.|TRBJ1-1
CASSPTRANTEAFF
TGTGCCAGCAGCCCAACAAGAGCGAACACTGAAGCTTTCTTT
>many|TRBV27|.|TRBJ1-5
CASREGGPEQPQHF
TGTGCCAGCAGGGAGGGGGGGCCCGAACAGCCCCAGCATTTT
>.|TRBV20-1|.|TRBJ1-1
CSARVSYTEAFF
TGCAGTGCTAGAGTATCGTACACTGAAGCTTTCTTT
>few|TRBV29-1|.|TRBJ1-1
CSVEGRAEAFF
TGCAGCGTTGAAGGTAGAGCTGAAGCTTTCTTT
>.|TRBV5-1|.|TRBJ2-1
CASSLPTVHEQFF
TGCGCCAGCAGCTTGCCGACGGTGCATGAGCAGTTCTTC
>few|TRBV18|.|TRBJ2-1
CASSPAGISNNEQFF
TGTGCCAGCTCACCCGCGGGGATAAGTAACAATGAGCAGTTCTTC
>.|TRBV12-3/TRBV12-4|.|TRBJ2-3
CASTDKGPDTQYF
TGTGCCAGCACCGACAAGGGGCCAGATACGCAGTATTTT
>few|TRBV12-3/TRBV12-4|TRBD2|TRBJ2-1
CASSDPGLAEIYNEQFF
TGTGCCAGCAGTGACCCTGGACTAGCGGAAATTTACAATGAGCAGTTCTTC
>many|TRBV5-1|.|TRBJ2-1
CASSLALREQFF
TGCGCCAGCAGCTTGGCCTTGCGTGAGCAGTTCTTC
>few|TRBV30|.|TRBJ1-4
CAWGLTTRQKLFF
TGTGCCTGGGGGTTAACGACACGACAAAAACTGTTTTTT
>few|TRBV10-3|TRBD1|TRBJ1-5
CATLGQERNQPQHF
TGTGCCACCCTTGGACAGGAGAGGAATCAGCCCCAGCATTTT
>.|TRBV11-2|.|TRBJ2-7
CASSFSLGPGYEQYF
TGTGCCAGCAGCTTTTCCCTGGGCCCGGGCTACGAGCAGTACTTC
>.|TRBV27|.|TRBJ2-1
CASSLGDNLLNNEQFF
TGTGCCAGCAGTTTGGGGGACAACTTACTGAACAATGAGCAGTTCTTC
>few|TRBV30|.|TRBJ1-2
CAWSGFGKDGYGYTF
TGTGCCTGGAGTGGGTTTGGGAAGGACGGCTATGGCTACACCTTC
>many|TRBV29-1|.|TRBJ2-2
CSVEDVATGELFF
TGCAGCGTTGAAGACGTAGCCACCGGGGAGCTGTTTTTT
>.|TRBV4-2|.|TRBJ1-4
CASSQVPGPGNEKLFF
TGTGCCAGCAGCCAAGTCCCGGGGCCTGGTAATGAAAAACTGTTTTTT
>many|TRBV29-1|TRBD1|TRBJ2-1
CSVSAGTGLEQFF
TGCAGCGTTTCCGCCGGGACAGGGCTTGAGCAGTTCTTC
>many|TRBV18|TRBD1|TRBJ2-2
CASSRGQGNTGELFF
TGTGCCAGCTCACGGGGACAGGGAAACACCGGGGAGCTGTTTTTT
>few|TRBV20-1|TRBD2|TRBJ2-7
CSAPSSGRGYEQYF
TGCAGTGCTCCTTCTAGCGGGAGAGGGTACGAGCAGTACTTC
>.|TRBV19|TRBD1|TRBJ2-1
CASSTTGLDEQFF
TGTGCCAGTAGTACGACAGGGCTGGATGAGCAGTTCTTC
>few|TRBV9|.|TRBJ2-3
CASTSYGGGTDTQYF
TGTGCCAGCACCTCGTATGGGGGCGGGACAGATACGCAGTATTTT
>.|TRBV28|TRBD2|TRBJ2-1
CASSLRAASGYNEQFF
TGTGCCAGCAGTCTCCGAGCGGCTAGCGGCTACAATGAGCAGTTCTTC
>.|TRBV12-3/TRBV12-4|TRBD1|TRBJ1-1
CASNRQGDTEAFF
TGTGCCAGCAATAGACAGGGCGACACTGAAGCTTTCTTT
>few|TRBV6-1|TRBD2|TRBJ2-5
CASSETGRETQYF
TGTGCCAGCAGTGAAACCGGGAGGGAGACCCAGTACTTC
>.|TRBV2|.|TRBJ2-1
CASKAEIQGVDEQFF
TGTGCCAGCAAGGCCGAAATACAGGGTGTGGATGAGCAGTTCTTC
>few|TRBV24-1|.|TRBJ2-3
CATSGRTDTQYF
TGTGCCACCAGTGGGAGGACCGATACGCAGTATTTT
>few|TRBV5-1|.|TRBJ2-7
CASFLIPQQQYF
TGCGCCAGTTTCCTAATCCCCCAGCAGCAGTACTTC
>.|TRBV20-1|.|TRBJ2-7
CSARGGDEQYF
TGCAGTGCTAGAGGGGGGGACGAGCAGTACTTC
>.|TRBV5-1|.|TRBJ2-6
CASSLAQGAGANVLTF
TGCGCCAGCAGCTTGGCCCAAGGAGCTGGGGCCAACGTCCTGACTTTC
>few|TRBV9|.|TRBJ1-6
CASSVTGVDSPLHF
TGTGCCAGCAGCGTAACCGGGGTTGATTCACCCCTCCACTTT
>many|TRBV27|.|TRBJ2-2
CASSGQTGNTGELFF
TGTGCCAGCAGTGGGCAGACAGGGAACACCGGGGAGCTGTTTTTT
>many|TRBV4-1|.|TRBJ2-1
CASSQPLESSYNEQFF
TGCGCCAGCAGCCAACCCCTTGAGAGCTCCTACAATGAGCAGTTCTTC
>many|TRBV9|.|TRBJ1-6
CASSVEGNSPLHF
TGTGCCAGCAGCGTAGAGGGTAATTCACCCCTCCACTTT
>many|TRBV12-3/TRBV12-4|.|TRBJ2-3
CASSNLGIPTDTQYF
TGTGCCAGCAGCAACCTAGGGATACCCACAGATACGCAGTATTTT
>few|TRBV6-5|TRBD1|TRBJ1-4
CASSYFRDRGGKLFF
TGTGCCAGCAGTTACTTCCGGGACAGGGGAGGAAAACTGTTTTTT
>many|TRBV20-1|.|TRBJ1-1
CSASRPLNTEAFF
TGCAGTGCTAGTAGACCCCTGAACACTGAAGCTTTCTTT
>few|TRBV11-3|.|TRBJ2-7
CASSLPGQSSYEQYF
TGTGCCAGCAGCTTACCCGGACAGTCTTCCTACGAGCAGTACTTC
>.|TRBV18|TRBD2|TRBJ2-7
CASSPGGRALYEQYF
TGTGCCAGCTCACCGGGCGGGAGGGCCTTATACGAGCAGTACTTC
>.|TRBV6-5|.|TRBJ2-5
CASSLGDSQGTQYF
TGTGCCAGCAGTTTGGGGGACTCCCAAGGGACCCAGTACTTC
>.|TRBV4-1|.|TRBJ2-7
CASSQSNGGYEQYF
TGCGCCAGCAGCCAATCAAACGGGGGCTACGAGCAGTACTTC
>few|TRBV20-1|.|TRBJ1-1
CSASAGRTEAFF
TGCAGTGCTAGTGCAGGCCGCACTGAAGCTTTCTTT
>many|TRBV14|TRBD2|TRBJ2-5
CASSQRGLAGGQTSRTQYF
TGTGCCAGCAGCCAAAGAGGACTAGCGGGAGGGCAGACCAGTCGGACCCAGTACTTC
>many|TRBV12-3/TRBV12-4|.|TRBJ1-3
CASSLAGGIGNTIYF
TGTGCCAGCAGTTTAGCTGGAGGGATTGGAAACACCATATATTTT
>.|TRBV20-1|.|TRBJ2-1
CSARGASEQFF
TGCAGTGCTAGAGGCGCTTCTGAGCAGTTCTTC